One sample yielded the 31 T cell receptor beta chains listed below, sequenced in a study of patients and donors after allogeneic stem cell transplantation. TCRdb used MiXCR to reprocess the RT-PCR reads, holding one entry per CDR3 protein. Of around 170,000 distinct CDR3 sequences in the sample, more than 20% are singletons; the top ten hold about 25%. Sequenced: blood, either unsorted or a sorted T cell fraction (not recorded which). These receptors came from a human donor who was either an allogeneic HSCT recipient or a stem cell or donor lymphocyte infusion donor (not recorded which). It is not recorded whose cells these are; they may come from a transplant donor.

This clonotype was picked up a small number of times. The gene calls are TRBV7-2 and TRBJ1-1; 9 nucleotides match TRBD1. The CDR3 sequence is 14 residues long. V lost 5 bases to trimming and J lost 5 bases; unmatched junction nucleotides: 6. CDR1 and CDR2 from the germline V gene are SGHTA and FQGNSA. The CDR3 is CASSRQGETTEAFF. The CDR3, as DNA: TGTGCCAGCAGCCGACAGGGGGAGACGACTGAAGCTTTCTTT.

This clonotype was seen more than once but under ten times. The chain employs TRBV7-3 and TRBJ2-5, with D possibly matching TRBD2 (6 bases). The length of the CDR3 is 15 residues. Germline assignment: CDR1 SGHTA and CDR2 FQGTGA. V dropped 3 bases and J dropped 0 bases, with 11 bases sitting between them. This chain's CDR3 is CASSFSGEYQETQYF. The CDR3 nucleotides read TGTGCCAGCAGCTTTTCGGGGGAGTACCAAGAGACCCAGTACTTC.

This clonotype was picked up a small number of times. V usage is TRBV12-5 and J usage is TRBJ2-5; 8 nucleotides line up with TRBD1. There are 14 residues in the CDR3. V lost 4 bases to trimming and J lost 1 base; unmatched junction nucleotides: 2. Germline CDR1 reads LGHNT; CDR2 reads FRNRAP. This CDR3 reads CASGSGQGQETQYF. The DNA for the CDR3 is TGTGCTAGTGGTTCCGGACAGGGCCAAGAGACCCAGTACTTC.

This clonotype came up a few times. The gene calls are TRBV6-1 and TRBJ2-2; D is possibly TRBD2 (7 bases). Germline V gene sequence: CDR1 MNHNS, CDR2 SASEGT. V lost 7 bases, J lost 7 bases, and 22 bases lay in between. The CDR3 is 16 amino acids. CDR3 DNA sequence: TGTGCCAGCAAGGGGAGGGGGGGCCGTATCGACGGGGAGCTGTTTTTT. This translates into CASKGRGGRIDGELFF.

Only a few counts were recorded for this clonotype. This chain uses TRBV7-3 with TRBJ1-1, with 8 bases aligning to TRBD1. In germline, CDR1 is SGHTA, CDR2 FQGTGA. The CDR3 is 14 residues long. With 2 bases clipped from V and 6 bases from J, the junction kept 5 bases outside the gene matches. The CDR3 region is CASSLDRGISEAFF. Here the CDR3 DNA reads TGTGCCAGCAGCTTAGACAGGGGTATATCTGAAGCTTTCTTT.

The V gene is TRBV7-3, the J gene TRBJ2-1; TRBD2 agrees at 7 bases. V lost 5 bases, J lost 4 bases, and 14 bases stayed unmatched. In germline, CDR1 is SGHTA, CDR2 FQGTGA. The CDR3 is made up of 17 amino acids. For the CDR3, the DNA is TGTGCCAGCAGCCGGGCTAAGGGACTACCAACTTACAATGAGCAGTTCTTC. Translating gives CASSRAKGLPTYNEQFF.

J is TRBJ2-3 and V is TRBV18; D not resolved. V shed 1 base and J shed 1 base, with 6 bases lying between them. CDR1 is KGHSH and CDR2 is LQKENI in the germline V gene. CDR3 length: 14 amino acids. CDR3 DNA: TGTGCCAGCTCACCACGTAAGGGCACAGATACGCAGTATTTT. Its protein product is CASSPRKGTDTQYF.

The chain combines TRBV27 with TRBJ2-3; D is ambiguous. Between the trimmed V and J ends, which lost 4 bases and 0 bases, there was a span of 11 bases. Germline values: CDR1 MNHEY, CDR2 SMNVEV (reference sequence). This CDR3 comprises 15 residues. This chain's CDR3 is CASSWLSQSTDTQYF. Written as DNA, the CDR3 is TGTGCCAGCAGTTGGTTGTCCCAAAGCACAGATACGCAGTATTTT.

V usage is TRBV7-9 and J usage is TRBJ1-2; 10 bases agree with TRBD1. Germline V lookup: CDR1 SEHNR, CDR2 FQNEAQ (reference sequence). The CDR3 spans 14 residues. V lost 3 bases, J lost 3 bases, and 1 base stayed unmatched. The CDR3 sequence is CASSFGQGDYGYTF. The CDR3 DNA is TGTGCCAGCAGCTTCGGACAGGGGGACTATGGCTACACCTTC.

This clonotype was recorded a few times. The V and J genes are TRBV5-1 and TRBJ1-5; D call uncertain. V lost 0 bases and J lost 5, with 6 bases in between. This CDR3 is 13 amino acids long. CDR1 is SGHRS and CDR2 is YFSETQ in the germline V gene. CDR3 amino acids: CASSLDSYQPQHF. The CDR3 DNA reads as TGCGCCAGCAGCTTGGACAGCTATCAGCCCCAGCATTTT.

This rearrangement joins TRBV12-3 or TRBV12-4 to TRBJ1-1, with D perhaps TRBD1 (6 bases). V was clipped by 6 bases and J by 1 base, with 12 bases between them. This CDR3 is 14 amino acids long. In DNA, the CDR3 is TGTGCCAGCAGACCCGACAGGACGAACACTGAAGCTTTCTTT. Protein sequence: CASRPDRTNTEAFF.

This clonotype was seen more than once but under ten times. The chain uses TRBV20-1 and TRBJ1-1; D is uncertain. This CDR3 has 13 residues. The germline gives CDR1 DFQATT, CDR2 SNEGSKA (reference sequence). With 5 bases removed from V and 0 bases from J, the gap between germline ends came to 10 bases. The CDR3 protein is CSARRVMNTEAFF. CDR3 sequence (DNA): TGCAGTGCTCGCCGGGTTATGAACACTGAAGCTTTCTTT.

This chain links TRBV24-1 with TRBJ2-7, with D tentatively TRBD2 (6 bases). V was shortened by 7 bases and J by 0 bases, with 12 bases between the two germline ends. The CDR3 contains 14 residues. Germline V gene data show CDR1 as KGHDR and CDR2 as SFDVKD. CDR3 loop: CATRGGSSSYEQYF. The DNA of the CDR3 is TGTGCCACCAGGGGAGGATCTAGCTCCTACGAGCAGTACTTC.

The rearrangement links TRBV3-1 to TRBJ2-5, with D perhaps TRBD2 (5 bases). Germline CDR1 LGHDT, CDR2 YNNKEL (reference sequence). The length of the CDR3 is 12 residues. Trimming took off 5 bases at V and 5 bases at J, with 9 bases between the two ends. CDR3 nucleotide sequence: TGTGCCAGCAGCGTCCGGAGGGAGACCCAGTACTTC. This gives the protein CASSVRRETQYF.

This clonotype has only a few counts. The rearrangement uses TRBV5-5 and TRBJ1-2; the D is unclear. Germline CDR1 and CDR2: SGHKS and YYEKEE (reference sequence). The CDR3 is 13 residues long. V lost 5 bases, J lost 2 bases, and 10 bases lay in between. This CDR3 reads CASRADENYGYTF. In DNA, the CDR3 is TGTGCCAGCAGGGCCGACGAGAACTATGGCTACACCTTC.

V and J are TRBV7-9 and TRBJ1-6; 9 bases are a match to TRBD1. The germline gives CDR1 SEHNR, CDR2 FQNEAQ (reference sequence). CDR3 length: 16 amino acids. V lost 5 bases to trimming and J lost 0 bases; unmatched junction nucleotides: 2. As DNA, the CDR3 is TGTGCCAGCAGCCAGGGACAGGGCTCCTATAATTCACCCCTCCACTTT. This gives the protein CASSQGQGSYNSPLHF.

The chain joins TRBV20-1 to TRBJ2-3, with D uncertain. The germline V and J ends were trimmed by 1 base and 6 bases, with 11 bases remaining between them. This CDR3 is 13 amino acids long. Looked up from germline, CDR1 is DFQATT and CDR2 is SNEGSKA (reference sequence). CDR3 in DNA: TGCAGTGCTAGAGGGACCCCCTCGGATACGCAGTATTTT. It is translated as CSARGTPSDTQYF.

The genes are TRBV7-2 and TRBJ1-1; a weak D match, TRBD1 (6 bases). The CDR3 sequence is 14 residues long. Germline CDR1 and CDR2: SGHTA and FQGNSA. The V gene lost 6 bases and the J gene lost 4 bases, with 15 bases spanning the gap. The CDR3 reads CASRGVAGATEAFF. The CDR3 coding sequence is TGTGCCAGCAGAGGGGTAGCGGGGGCCACTGAAGCTTTCTTT.

The gene calls are TRBV20-1 and TRBJ1-1; the D gene is possibly TRBD1 (5 bases). The germline V and J ends were trimmed by 2 bases and 0 bases, with 16 bases remaining between them. The CDR3 runs 16 residues. Per the germline V gene, CDR1 is DFQATT and CDR2 is SNEGSKA (reference sequence). The CDR3 DNA reads as TGCAGTGCTAGATTACCCTGGGGGGGGTTGAACACTGAAGCTTTCTTT. Protein product: CSARLPWGGLNTEAFF.

This clonotype was seen a few times. This chain joins TRBV5-1 and TRBJ1-4; the match to TRBD1 covers 9 bases. Trimming at V came to 5 bases and at J to 2 bases, leaving 4 bases not matched to a gene. Germline CDR1 reads SGHRS; CDR2 reads YFSETQ. This CDR3 has 15 residues. CDR3 loop: CASSNRGLTNEKLFF. CDR3 in DNA: TGCGCCAGCAGTAACAGGGGGCTGACTAATGAAAAACTGTTTTTT. The full variable domain, with the rest looked up from reference TRBV5-1 and TRBJ1-4, is KAGVTQTPRYLIKTRGQQVTLSCSPISGHRSVSWYQQTPGQGLQFLFEYFSETQRNKGNFPGRFSGRQFSNSRSEMNVSTLELGDSALYLCASSNRGLTNEKLFFGSGTQLSVL.

The CDR3 DNA reads TGTGCCAGCAGCTGCCGAACAGGGGGCAAAGGTCCAGGCGGCTACACCTTC. Protein: CASSCRTGGKGPGGYTF. This rearrangement joins TRBV5-5 to TRBJ1-2; 9 bases line up with TRBD1. The CDR3 extends over 17 amino acids. Per germline, CDR1 SGHKS and CDR2 YYEKEE (reference sequence). The ends lost 3 bases at V and 8 bases at J; junction bases unmatched: 17.

There are many counts of this clonotype. V usage is TRBV4-1 and J usage is TRBJ1-2; a possible D gene is TRBD1 (5 bases). Trimming stripped 3 bases from V and 5 bases from J, with 22 bases between. The CDR3 contains 17 residues. Germline lookup yields CDR1 MGHRA and CDR2 YSYEKL. The CDR3 here is CASSQIPKLWRGYGYTF. The CDR3 bases are TGCGCCAGCAGCCAGATCCCCAAACTTTGGAGGGGATATGGCTACACCTTC.

This clonotype was observed a handful of times. The J gene is TRBJ2-4, the V gene TRBV29-1, with D hard to call. Trimming left V 3 bases short and J 0 bases short, with 9 bases between. In germline, CDR1 is SQVTM, CDR2 ANQGSEA. This CDR3 has 14 residues. The chain's CDR3 is CSVELRLAKNIQYF. The CDR3 DNA sequence: TGCAGCGTTGAGTTGCGGTTAGCCAAAAACATTCAGTACTTC.

This chain connects TRBV12-3 or TRBV12-4 to TRBJ2-3; D remains ambiguous. V was trimmed by 6 bases and J by 4 bases, leaving 8 bases between them. This CDR3 region has 12 residues. The CDR3 sequence: CASSPNADTQYF. The CDR3, as DNA: TGTGCCAGCAGCCCTAATGCAGATACGCAGTATTTT.

This clonotype was counted a few times. The rearrangement uses TRBV12-3 or TRBV12-4 and TRBJ1-2; TRBD1 agrees at 7 bases. The CDR3 runs 14 residues. V lost 5 bases, J lost 2 bases, and 5 bases stayed unmatched. As DNA, the CDR3 is TGTGCCAGCAGTGAACGACAGGGCAACTATGGCTACACCTTC. It encodes CASSERQGNYGYTF.

This clonotype turned up a few times. The chain couples TRBV5-5 to TRBJ2-7, with D maybe TRBD1 (6 bases). CDR3 size: 16 residues. Trimming removed 4 bases at V and 1 base at J, with 18 bases between. CDR1 and CDR2 (germline): SGHKS, YYEKEE (reference sequence). The CDR3 loop reads CASSPPQGIESYEQYF. The CDR3 DNA reads TGTGCCAGCAGCCCGCCTCAGGGGATTGAGTCCTACGAGCAGTACTTC.

The chain combines TRBV11-2 with TRBJ1-4, with TRBD1 as a possible D gene (6 bases). The V gene's germline CDR1 is SGHAT and CDR2 FQNNGV. CDR3 length: 12 residues. The V end lost 4 bases, the J end lost 8 bases, and 8 bases lay between the germline ends. The CDR3 spells CASSWGREKLFF. CDR3 DNA sequence: TGTGCCAGCAGCTGGGGGCGCGAAAAACTGTTTTTT.

This clonotype was detected only a few times. The gene calls are TRBV10-3 and TRBJ2-4; 9 bases align to TRBD1. There are 17 residues in the CDR3. Germline V gene lookup returns CDR1 ENHRY and CDR2 SYGVKD. V lost 4 bases and J lost 0; bases outside the gene matches: 7. The DNA for the CDR3 is TGTGCCATCAGTGGGGGGACAGGGCCGCTAGCCAAAAACATTCAGTACTTC. Its protein is CAISGGTGPLAKNIQYF.

The genes are TRBV5-1 and TRBJ2-3, with D perhaps matching TRBD2 (6 bases). The V end lost 4 bases, the J end lost 3 bases, and 12 bases lay between the germline ends. CDR3 length equals 14 residues. Looked up from germline, CDR1 is SGHRS and CDR2 is YFSETQ. The CDR3 region has the DNA TGCGCCAGCAGCGGCGGGACGGGGACAGATACGCAGTATTTT. Encoded protein: CASSGGTGTDTQYF.

This clonotype was recorded a few times. The chain recombines TRBV20-1 with TRBJ2-7, with D unresolved. The ends were cut back, 3 bases at V and 2 bases at J, with 11 bases in the middle. This CDR3 is 13 amino acids long. The germline CDR1 and CDR2 sequences are DFQATT and SNEGSKA (reference sequence). The CDR3 coding sequence is TGCAGTGCTAGGTCCGGTTTCGCCTACGAGCAGTACTTC. The encoded protein is CSARSGFAYEQYF.

This sequence joins TRBV10-3 and TRBJ2-2; D gene unclear. The CDR3 runs to 15 residues. Germline CDR1 and CDR2: ENHRY and SYGVKD. V lost 0 bases and J lost 3, with 8 bases in between. In DNA, the CDR3 is TGTGCCATCAGTGAGTCTGAACTCTACACCGGGGAGCTGTTTTTT. Translated, it gives CAISESELYTGELFF.